This T cell receptor beta chain was identified during a study of blood T cells in healthy people across ages. PCR was performed a second time for about 7 to 12 cycles using a sample-barcoded 5' primer and a J-beta primer mix. Each CDR3 protein gets one entry after TCRdb re-called the 5' RACE reads with MiXCR. This sample has 1.5 million to 2 million distinct CDR3 sequences, with around 50% found just once. The CDR3 contains 10 residues. Trimming pared 7 bases from V and 7 bases from J, leaving 8 bases between. Germline lookup yields CDR1 SQVTM and CDR2 ANQGSEA. This rearrangement joins TRBV29-1 to TRBJ2-1; D not resolved. The sequencing input was blood. The receptor's source is a woman in her forties in good health. As DNA, the CDR3 is TGCAGCGGGGCACGAAATGAGCAGTTCTTC. It specifies CSGARNEQFF.